This paragraph covers one T cell receptor beta chain sequence. No cognate antigen has been identified for it. Base quality data are lacking; no much larger clone is found one base away. From the cysteine through the phenylalanine, the CDR3 covers 15 amino acids. Only the CDR3 DNA stays, 45 bases, in frame from base 1. V has 4 bases trimmed and J has 5 bases trimmed; junction bases matching no gene number 12. The germline V gene encodes CDR1 SGHRS and CDR2 YFSETQ. The data derive from a study of shared clonotypes between healthy human individuals (dated by TCRdb to the early 2020s). The study in broad terms: Three men and two women, aged 18 to 49 years, made up the cohort. For each donor, CD4 naive and CD4 memory were each run on three plates, CD8 naive on two plates, and CD8 memory on one plate. The study deeply sequenced blood TCR repertoires of about 5 healthy adults to estimate repertoire size and the extent of clonotype sharing between individuals. To increase sequencing depth and limit assay-specific biases, TCR repertoire library preparation and sequencing were carried out by different laboratories using diverse techniques. Between about 0.8 and 8.9 billion PBMCs per donor were obtained by leukapheresis.

The donors were healthy, HIV-negative adults who had no recently reported acute infections or vaccinations. Every donor was a Caucasian adult residing in Nashville, Tennessee, USA. CD4+ T cells were enriched through magnetic negative selection, after which naive cells were positively selected on CD45RA and the remaining negative fraction served as the memory subset. Blood was collected by leukapheresis, and PBMCs were isolated by Ficoll-Histopaque density gradient centrifugation and then cryopreserved in liquid nitrogen vapor phase. Analytical flow cytometry was used to check the purity and quantity of each magnetically sorted T cell population. Genomic DNA was isolated from each sorted fraction and quantified by UV absorbance on a Nanodrop 2000c. Results the study describes overall, beyond this receptor: Higher generation probabilities were observed for clonotypes shared by all four sorted-subset donors than for non-shared clonotypes. Naive subsets generally had larger estimated clonotype richness than memory subsets did. Around 5.4% of naive CD4, around 3.5% of naive CD8, around 2.3% of memory CD4, and about 0.4% of memory CD8 clonotypes were shared across several donors. Rarefaction of sorted-subset datasets indicated incomplete sequencing despite the large sequencing depth. Because the study included a small number of donors, the genetic and exposure-history diversity represented was limited. Pairwise subsampling led to the expectation that sequencing depth would affect the degree of clonotype sharing among donors. Sampling was limited to blood, and TCR repertoires in tissue likely differ from TCR repertoires in blood.

Using the deep immunoSEQ assay, multiplex PCR amplified TCR CDR3 regions from genomic DNA. For each cell subset, the extracted genomic DNA was distributed evenly across all wells of several immunoSEQ 96-well plates, and each plate served as one replicate. For sorted subsets, around 0.2 ug genomic DNA, equal to 30,000 or so T cell genomes, was loaded into each replicate PCR. Purified libraries were quantified with a Qubit 3.0 fluorometer, sized on a Bioanalyzer 2100, and re-quantified with the KAPA Library Quantification kit. A separate single-read 150-cycle Illumina NextSeq 550 flow cell was used to sequence each immunoSEQ 96-well plate. The study's own analysis went as follows. The immunoSEQ output contained only junctional sequences without quality scores, so filtering could not match that applied to full-length reads. Sequences were annotated with PyIR, a Python wrapper for IgBLAST v1.9, and V/J genes and CDR3 were assigned using IMGT germline references. Reads were filtered out if the reads had weak V/J assignments (E-value above 1e-6), no CDR3, stop codons, out-of-frame junctions, or ambiguous translated residues. V3J clonotypes were defined by identical inferred V gene, J gene, and CDR3 amino acid sequence. To compute the percentage overlap between repertoires, the number of shared unique clonotypes was divided by the size of the smaller repertoire. Repertoire richness was assessed with RTK rarefaction, the Chao1 estimator, and Recon v2.1 estimates of unobserved clonotypes. For all TCRbeta clonotypes obtained by the gDNA method from four donors, generation probabilities were computed with OLGA. The table was pulled from immuneACCESS by TCRdb, which kept in-frame rearrangements only. Such tables lose some clones; where checked, under half of the loss comes from unresolved V genes, and the rest has no known cause. The DNA gave D and trimming, while V, J and clone size come from that table. The sample table holds some 2,000,000 clones, of which more than 90% were seen once. The top ten clones comprise around 0.13% of the sample.

The source is a man between 18 and 29 years old in good health. What was sequenced was naive CD4+ T cells sorted from blood. This sample's cell subset or site label indicates: CD45RA+ positively selected. The sequence joins TRBV5-1 to TRBJ2-7, with TRBD1 identical over 7 junction bases. The CDR3 is CASSPPTGSTDEQYF. The nucleotide sequence reads TGCGCCAGCAGCCCGCCGACAGGGTCCACTGACGAGCAGTACTTC.